The 6 T cell receptor beta chains below come from one sample, sequenced in a study of CD8 T cells in ankylosing spondylitis (dated by TCRdb to between 2016 and 2019). Broader findings and caveats from the paper: A TCR beta motif made up of several highly homologous amino acid variants appeared to be characteristic of blood from ankylosing spondylitis patients.

The method behind the library was 5' RACE. Data came from an Illumina HiSeq 2500. Using fastp trimming at Q25 and MiXCR clonotype assembly, TCRdb reanalyzed the public sequencing data and kept in-frame beta chains. Each entry merges the rows of one CDR3 protein and shows their most common DNA and genes. The sample records 350,000 or so distinct CDR3 sequences, 7% to 9% of which are singletons. The ten largest clones represent more than 12% of the sample. For these TCRs, the target antigens are not known. The sample consisted of blood, either unsorted or a sorted T cell fraction (not recorded which). All receptors derive from a male donor with ankylosing spondylitis.

At least ten counts were recorded for this clonotype. V usage is TRBV12-3 or TRBV12-4 and J usage is TRBJ2-2, with 11 bases that match TRBD1. Trimming removed 6 bases from V and 4 bases from J; junction bases left unmatched: 4. The CDR3 loop spans 15 amino acids. As DNA, the CDR3 is TGTGCCAGCAGCTGGACAGGGGGCGCCACCGGGGAGCTGTTTTTT. This gives the protein CASSWTGGATGELFF.

This clonotype was seen a handful of times. The chain uses TRBV7-8 and TRBJ2-5, with 8 bases identical to TRBD1. Germline V CDR1 and CDR2: SGHVS, FQNEAQ. This CDR3 has 15 residues. The V segment lost 5 bases and the J segment 5 bases; nucleotides outside the gene matches: 10. The CDR3 bases are TGTGCCAGCAGCCCTAGACAGGGGCCGGGGGAGACCCAGTACTTC. Amino acid sequence: CASSPRQGPGETQYF. Combining the CDR3 with reference TRBV7-8 and TRBJ2-5 gives the whole variable domain GAGVSQSPRYKVAKRGQDVALRCDPISGHVSLFWYQQALGQGPEFLTYFQNEAQLDKSGLPSDRFFAERPEGSVSTLKIQRTQQEDSAVYLCASSPRQGPGETQYFGPGTRLLVL.

This clonotype was observed at least ten times. The rearrangement joins TRBV5-6 to TRBJ1-1, with D perhaps TRBD1 (6 bases). CDR1 SGHDT and CDR2 YYEEEE come from the germline V gene. V was trimmed by 4 bases and J by 4 bases, leaving 17 bases between them. This CDR3 contains 15 residues. The CDR3 sequence: CASSVGTRAGTEAFF. The CDR3 DNA is TGTGCCAGCAGCGTCGGGACACGGGCTGGCACTGAAGCTTTCTTT.

The chain employs TRBV2 and TRBJ2-1; 8 positions match TRBD2. V was clipped by 3 bases and J by 4 bases; unmatched bases: 5. Germline V CDR1 and CDR2: SNHLY, FYNNEI. The CDR3 runs 15 residues. In nucleotides, the CDR3 is TGTGCCAGCAGTGAGACTAGCGTCAGATACAATGAGCAGTTCTTC. Protein: CASSETSVRYNEQFF. Supplemented by reference TRBV2 and TRBJ2-1, the full variable domain reads EPEVTQTPSHQVTQMGQEVILRCVPISNHLYFYWYRQILGQKVEFLVSFYNNEISEKSEIFDDQFSVERPDGSNFTLKIRSTKLEDSAMYFCASSETSVRYNEQFFGPGTRLTVL.

This clonotype showed up just a few times. The chain is built from TRBV4-3 and TRBJ2-7; D possibly corresponds to TRBD1 (5 bases). Trimming left V 0 bases short and J 7 bases short, with 16 bases between. CDR1 and CDR2 (germline): LGHNA, YSLEER. CDR3 length equals 15 residues. The CDR3 protein is CASSQELQAVREQYF. CDR3 nucleotides: TGCGCCAGCAGCCAAGAATTACAGGCGGTTCGTGAGCAGTACTTC.

This clonotype showed up just a few times. This is likely a read error, given that the CDR3 carries no conserved phenylalanine or tryptophan at its end. The DNA is omitted, as the CDR3 cannot be located on it reliably, and the CDR3 follows TCRdb's listing. This chain joins TRBV18 and TRBJ2-7; TRBD2 is the table's D call, not checked against the DNA. In germline, CDR1 is KGHSH, CDR2 LQKENI. The CDR3 extends over 14 residues, inclusive of both ends. CDR3 region: CASSPRTGELAGAI.